Following are 23 T cell receptor beta chains from one sample sequenced in a study of monozygotic twins with inflammatory bowel disease. TCRdb reanalyzed the 5' RACE reads and collapses them to one entry per CDR3 protein, without DNA. Its listing shows about 160,000 distinct CDR3 sequences. The sequenced sample consisted of blood. The source of these receptors is a human donor with ulcerative colitis or Crohn's disease, or a healthy co-twin of an affected twin (not recorded which).

CDR3 sequence: CAISGDGTDEETQYF. This sequence joins TRBV10-3 and TRBJ2-5; TCRdb names TRBD1, which stays unverified in the absence of DNA. Germline V gene data show CDR1 as ENHRY and CDR2 as SYGVKD. CDR3 length equals 15 residues.

This chain links TRBV9 with TRBJ2-1. Germline-derived CDR1 and CDR2 are SGDLS and YYNGEE. The CDR3 runs to 15 residues. The CDR3 protein is CASSGRDAPYNEQFF.

The CDR3 loop is CATSDVGLAGDYNEQFF. The rearrangement joins TRBV24-1 to TRBJ2-1; checking the TCRdb D call of TRBD2 is not possible without DNA. Germline loops: CDR1 KGHDR, CDR2 SFDVKD. This CDR3 has 17 amino acids.

The V gene is TRBV28, the J gene TRBJ1-1; without DNA, the TCRdb call of TRBD1 cannot be checked. Per the germline V gene, CDR1 is MDHEN and CDR2 is SYDVKM. This CDR3 spans 13 amino acids. The CDR3 here is CASRYRGIPEAFF.

The V gene is TRBV5-1, the J gene TRBJ2-5; with no DNA, the TCRdb D assignment of TRBD1 cannot be verified. Looked up from germline, CDR1 is SGHRS and CDR2 is YFSETQ. This CDR3 has 15 residues. This CDR3 is CVSSPWDRLQETQYF.

V is TRBV12-3 or TRBV12-4 and J is TRBJ1-5; TCRdb proposes TRBD1, but this gene call is untestable without DNA. This CDR3 spans 14 amino acids. CDR3 sequence: CASSTGPEAQPQHF.

The chain combines TRBV18 with TRBJ1-2; TCRdb reports TRBD1, a call that lacks DNA to check it against. CDR1 and CDR2 from the germline V gene are KGHSH and LQKENI. This CDR3 has 13 residues. The CDR3 region is CASSTRQGDGYTF.

The chain carries TRBV20-1 and TRBJ1-2; TCRdb proposes TRBD1, but this gene call is untestable without DNA. CDR1 is DFQATT and CDR2 is SNEGSKA in the germline V gene (reference sequence). The CDR3 totals 13 residues. CDR3 sequence reads: CSAEGQGASGYTF.

The CDR3 protein is CASRRRDRFGLGFF. This chain joins TRBV6-2 or TRBV6-3 and TRBJ2-1; the D gene TCRdb calls, TRBD1, cannot be checked with no DNA. In germline, CDR1 is MNHEY, CDR2 SVGEGT. The CDR3 covers 14 residues.

CDR3 protein: CASSPAGVNEQFF. The chain uses TRBV5-1 and TRBJ2-1; TCRdb's D call, TRBD2, is unchecked because there is no DNA. Germline loops: CDR1 SGHRS, CDR2 YFSETQ. This CDR3 region has 13 residues.

The rearrangement uses TRBV20-1 and TRBJ1-5; TCRdb calls TRBD1, which cannot be checked without DNA. Germline V gene sequence: CDR1 DFQATT, CDR2 SNEGSKA (reference sequence). CDR3 length equals 13 residues. The CDR3: CSARTGESQPQHF.

The chain uses TRBV27 and TRBJ2-3; TCRdb reports TRBD2, a call that lacks DNA to check it against. Germline V CDR1 and CDR2: MNHEY, SMNVEV (reference sequence). This CDR3 is 15 amino acids long. The CDR3 protein is CASSSVTRSIDTQYF.

The CDR3 sequence: CASSAEVNTEAFF. The genes are TRBV9 and TRBJ1-1. CDR3 length: 13 residues. CDR1 SGDLS and CDR2 YYNGEE come from the germline V gene.

This chain connects TRBV5-1 to TRBJ1-5. Germline CDR1 SGHRS, CDR2 YFSETQ. The CDR3 is 13 amino acids. The CDR3 here is CASSLAPDQPQHF.

This chain uses TRBV5-1 with TRBJ2-7. This CDR3 is 15 amino acids long. CDR1 SGHRS and CDR2 YFSETQ come from the germline V gene. CDR3 protein: CASRLGTSKPYEQYF. The full variable domain, its missing parts supplied by reference TRBV5-1 and TRBJ2-7, is KAGVTQTPRYLIKTRGQQVTLSCSPISGHRSVSWYQQTPGQGLQFLFEYFSETQRNKGNFPGRFSGRQFSNSRSEMNVSTLELGDSALYLCASRLGTSKPYEQYFGPGTRLTVT.

This chain connects TRBV10-3 to TRBJ1-2. The CDR3 is 14 amino acids. CDR1 ENHRY and CDR2 SYGVKD come from the germline V gene. CDR3 region: CAISESNRVDGYTF.

The chain has TRBV7-2 and TRBJ1-2; with no DNA, the TCRdb D assignment of TRBD1 cannot be verified. Per the germline V gene, CDR1 is SGHTA and CDR2 is FQGNSA. This CDR3 has 11 amino acids. This chain's CDR3 is CASSPGVGYTF.

The chain couples TRBV6-5 to TRBJ2-7; lacking DNA, the TRBD2 call made by TCRdb goes unchecked. This CDR3 is built from 15 residues. Germline CDR1 is MNHEY and CDR2 is SVGAGI. CDR3 loop: CASSFLLAGGLEQYF.

J is TRBJ2-7 and V is TRBV14; TCRdb selects TRBD2, and the lack of DNA leaves this call unchecked. CDR1 and CDR2 (germline): SGHDN, FVKESK. This CDR3 is 14 amino acids long. CDR3 residues: CASSQGTSGSEQYF.

CDR3 amino acids: CASSLASGRDTQYF. V and J are TRBV5-1 and TRBJ2-3; TCRdb proposes TRBD2, but this gene call is untestable without DNA. CDR3 length: 14 amino acids. From germline, CDR1 is SGHRS and CDR2 YFSETQ.

The chain couples TRBV12-3 or TRBV12-4 to TRBJ1-4; TCRdb outputs TRBD1, but without DNA this stays unchecked. This CDR3 is 14 amino acids long. Here the CDR3 reads CASSLVQGGEKLFF.

The CDR3 sequence: CSVDPTQETQYF. V gene TRBV29-1 combines with J gene TRBJ2-5. CDR1 SQVTM and CDR2 ANQGSEA come from the germline V gene. This CDR3 is built from 12 residues.

This chain uses TRBV3-1 with TRBJ1-1; TCRdb gives TRBD1 as the D gene, but with no DNA this cannot be confirmed. Germline lookup yields CDR1 LGHDT and CDR2 YNNKEL (reference sequence). The CDR3 spans 15 residues. The CDR3 reads CASSQDPGTNTEAFF. Based on the CDR3 plus reference TRBV3-1 and TRBJ1-1, the full variable domain is DTAVSQTPKYLVTQMGNDKSIKCEQNLGHDTMYWYKQDSKKFLKIMFSYNNKELIINETVPNRFSPKSPDKAHLNLHINSLELGDSAVYFCASSQDPGTNTEAFFGQGTRLTVV.